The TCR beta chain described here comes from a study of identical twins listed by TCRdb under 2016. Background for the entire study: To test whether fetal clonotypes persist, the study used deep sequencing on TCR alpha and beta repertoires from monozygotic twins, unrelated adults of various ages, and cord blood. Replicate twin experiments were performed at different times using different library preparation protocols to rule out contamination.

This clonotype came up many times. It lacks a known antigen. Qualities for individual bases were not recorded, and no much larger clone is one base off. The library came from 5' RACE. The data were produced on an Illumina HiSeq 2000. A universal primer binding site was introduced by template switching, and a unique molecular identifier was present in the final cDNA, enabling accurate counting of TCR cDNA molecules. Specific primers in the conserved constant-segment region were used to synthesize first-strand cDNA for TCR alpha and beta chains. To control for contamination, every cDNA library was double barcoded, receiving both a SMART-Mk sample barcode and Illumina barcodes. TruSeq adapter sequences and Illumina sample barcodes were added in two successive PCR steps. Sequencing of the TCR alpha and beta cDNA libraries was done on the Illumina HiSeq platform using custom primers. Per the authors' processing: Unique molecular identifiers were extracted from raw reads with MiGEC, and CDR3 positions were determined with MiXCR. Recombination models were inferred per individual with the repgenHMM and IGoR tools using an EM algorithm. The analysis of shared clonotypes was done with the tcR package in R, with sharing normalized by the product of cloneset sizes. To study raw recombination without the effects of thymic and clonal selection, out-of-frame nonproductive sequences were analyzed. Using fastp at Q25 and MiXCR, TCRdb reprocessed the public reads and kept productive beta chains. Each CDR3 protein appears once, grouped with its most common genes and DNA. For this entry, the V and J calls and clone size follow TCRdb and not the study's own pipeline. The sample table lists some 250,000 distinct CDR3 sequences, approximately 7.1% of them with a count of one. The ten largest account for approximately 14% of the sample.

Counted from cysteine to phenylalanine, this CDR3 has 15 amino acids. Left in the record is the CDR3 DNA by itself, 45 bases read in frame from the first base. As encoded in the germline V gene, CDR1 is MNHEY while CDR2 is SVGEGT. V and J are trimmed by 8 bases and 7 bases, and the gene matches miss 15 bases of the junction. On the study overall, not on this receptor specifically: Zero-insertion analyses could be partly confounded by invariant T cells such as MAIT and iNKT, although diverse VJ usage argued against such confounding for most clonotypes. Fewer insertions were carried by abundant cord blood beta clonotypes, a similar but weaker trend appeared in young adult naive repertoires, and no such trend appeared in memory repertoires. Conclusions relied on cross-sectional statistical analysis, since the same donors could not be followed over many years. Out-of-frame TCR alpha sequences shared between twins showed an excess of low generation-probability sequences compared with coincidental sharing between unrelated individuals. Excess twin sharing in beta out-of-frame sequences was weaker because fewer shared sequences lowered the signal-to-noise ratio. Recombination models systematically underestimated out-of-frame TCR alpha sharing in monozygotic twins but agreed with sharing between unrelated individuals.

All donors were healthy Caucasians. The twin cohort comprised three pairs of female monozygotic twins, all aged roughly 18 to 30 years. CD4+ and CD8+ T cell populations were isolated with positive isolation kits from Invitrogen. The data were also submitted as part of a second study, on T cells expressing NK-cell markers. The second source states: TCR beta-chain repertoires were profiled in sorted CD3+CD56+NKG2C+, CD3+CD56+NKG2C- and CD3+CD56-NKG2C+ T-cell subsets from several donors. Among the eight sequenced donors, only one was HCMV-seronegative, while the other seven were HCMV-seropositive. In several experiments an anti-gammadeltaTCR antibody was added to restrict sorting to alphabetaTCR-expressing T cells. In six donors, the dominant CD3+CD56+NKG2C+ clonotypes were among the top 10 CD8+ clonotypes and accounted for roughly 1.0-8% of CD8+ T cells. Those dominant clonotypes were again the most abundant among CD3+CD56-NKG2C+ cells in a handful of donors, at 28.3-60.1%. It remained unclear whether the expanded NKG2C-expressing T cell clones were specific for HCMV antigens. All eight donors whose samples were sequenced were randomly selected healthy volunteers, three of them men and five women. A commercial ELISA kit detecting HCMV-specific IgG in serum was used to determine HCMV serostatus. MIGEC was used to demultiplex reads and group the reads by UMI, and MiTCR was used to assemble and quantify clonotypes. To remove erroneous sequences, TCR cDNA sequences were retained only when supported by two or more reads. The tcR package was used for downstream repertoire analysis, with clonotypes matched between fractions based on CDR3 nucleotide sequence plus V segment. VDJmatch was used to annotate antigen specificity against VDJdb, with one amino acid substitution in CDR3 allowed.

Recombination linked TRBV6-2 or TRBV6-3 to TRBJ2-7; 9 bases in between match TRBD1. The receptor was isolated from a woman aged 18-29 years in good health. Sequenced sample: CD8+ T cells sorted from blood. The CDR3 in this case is CASANQRTGDWEQYF. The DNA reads TGTGCCAGCGCCAACCAGAGGACAGGGGATTGGGAGCAGTACTTC.